Below, 26 T cell receptor beta chains from the same sample are listed, as sequenced in a study of blood T cells in healthy people across ages. Sample-barcoded 5' priming and a J-beta primer mix drove a second PCR of roughly 6 to 12 cycles. MiXCR, run by TCRdb on the 5' RACE reads, gives a single entry per CDR3 protein. Of around 1,000,000 distinct CDR3 sequences in the sample, approximately 25% were seen once. The sample was also reused in another study, on T cells of mothers and their children.

The specimen sequenced was blood. These receptor sequences come from a girl between 2 and 10 years old in good health.

J is TRBJ1-3 and V is TRBV19; no firm D call. Trimming left V 9 bases short and J 4 bases short, with 10 bases between. CDR1 and CDR2 from the germline V gene are LNHDA and SQIVND (reference sequence). The CDR3 has 12 amino acids. The CDR3 reads CASRPLGNTIYF. The CDR3 bases are TGTGCCAGCCGACCCTTGGGAAACACCATATATTTT.

The chain couples TRBV12-3 or TRBV12-4 to TRBJ2-1; D is perhaps TRBD2 (5 bases). The CDR3 runs 15 residues. The V end was cut by 6 bases, the J end by 3 bases, with 15 bases between. In DNA, the CDR3 is TGTGCCAGCAGCAGCAACGGGGTCCTCTACAATGAGCAGTTCTTC. Amino acid sequence: CASSSNGVLYNEQFF.

V and J are TRBV9 and TRBJ2-3, with 7 bases fitting TRBD2. Trimming cost V 3 bases and J 3 bases; bases outside gene matches: 13. Looked up from germline, CDR1 is SGDLS and CDR2 is YYNGEE. The CDR3 totals 17 residues. CDR3 sequence reads: CASSAKGPSGDTDTQYF. Here the CDR3 DNA reads TGTGCCAGCAGCGCCAAAGGTCCCAGCGGGGATACAGATACGCAGTATTTT.

This clonotype was seen at least ten times. This chain connects TRBV12-3 or TRBV12-4 to TRBJ1-5; D might be TRBD1 (5 bases). CDR3 size: 14 residues. Trimming removed 6 bases from V and 7 bases from J, with 16 bases in between. The CDR3 DNA reads TGTGCCAGCAGACGGGACGGAGCTTACCAGCCCCAGCATTTT. Translation: CASRRDGAYQPQHF.

The genes are TRBV5-5 and TRBJ2-1; D is possibly TRBD2 (5 bases). Germline CDR1 is SGHKS and CDR2 is YYEKEE (reference sequence). CDR3 length: 12 amino acids. The V end lost 4 bases, the J end lost 13 bases, and 15 bases lay between the germline ends. The CDR3 sequence: CASSTWEINQFF. The CDR3 DNA follows: TGTGCCAGCAGCACTTGGGAGATAAATCAGTTCTTC.

The chain joins TRBV9 to TRBJ2-1; the match to TRBD2 covers 15 bases. The CDR3 has 16 amino acids. The V gene end was trimmed by 0 bases and the J gene end by 9 bases; junction bases not matched to a gene: 4. Germline values: CDR1 SGDLS, CDR2 YYNGEE. In nucleotides, the CDR3 is TGTGCCAGCAGCGTAGAGGGACTAGCGGGAGGAGTTGAGCAGTTCTTC. Amino acids: CASSVEGLAGGVEQFF.

The chain carries TRBV20-1 and TRBJ1-4; unclear D gene. The germline CDR1 and CDR2 sequences are DFQATT and SNEGSKA (reference sequence). The CDR3 length is 8 residues. Trimming removed 7 bases at V and 14 bases at J, with 8 bases between. DNA for the CDR3: TGCAGTGGACTTGAGCTGTTTTTT. Residues: CSGLELFF.

Many counts were recorded for this clonotype. The J gene is TRBJ2-7, the V gene TRBV10-2; TRBD2 matches at 10 bases. V trimming: 2 bases; J trimming: 3 bases; junction bases outside the gene matches: 4. The CDR3 contains 15 residues. Germline CDR1 reads WSHSY; CDR2 reads SAAADI. The CDR3 protein is CASSEDSGRNYEQYF. CDR3 DNA: TGCGCCAGCAGTGAGGATAGCGGGAGGAACTACGAGCAGTACTTC.

This clonotype has just a few counts. The chain links TRBV7-2 to TRBJ1-2, with 9 positions matching TRBD1. From germline, CDR1 is SGHTA and CDR2 FQGNSA. V was pared by 0 bases and J by 5 bases, with 1 base of the junction left unmatched. The CDR3 consists of 14 residues. CDR3 in amino acids: CASSLAGQGYGYTF. For the CDR3, the DNA is TGTGCCAGCAGCTTAGCGGGACAGGGTTATGGCTACACCTTC.

The J gene is TRBJ2-1, the V gene TRBV13; 9 bases match TRBD1. The J call is in doubt because the DNA end fits TRBJ2-5 better. Germline-derived CDR1 and CDR2 are PRHDT and FYEKMQ (reference sequence). The CDR3 is 17 residues long. CDR3 sequence reads: CASSFRDREFPQETQYF. CDR3 DNA: TGTGCCAGCAGCTTCCGGGACAGGGAGTTTCCCCAAGAGACCCAGTACTTC.

This clonotype showed up just a few times. The genes are TRBV7-9 and TRBJ2-7; TRBD2 matches 8 bases. J lost 7 bases, V lost 4 bases, and 18 bases had no gene match. This CDR3 spans 17 amino acids. Germline CDR1 and CDR2: SEHNR and FQNEAQ (reference sequence). CDR3 DNA sequence: TGTGCCAGCAGCTCCCTTACCGGTTTTAGCGGGGAGGGAGAGCAGTACTTC. As protein: CASSSLTGFSGEGEQYF.

In this sample, this clonotype turned up a few times. The rearrangement links TRBV4-1 to TRBJ2-7; maybe TRBD1 (5 bases). V was trimmed by 1 base and J by 3 bases, leaving 13 bases between them. Germline V lookup: CDR1 MGHRA, CDR2 YSYEKL. The CDR3 is made up of 15 amino acids. The CDR3 DNA sequence: TGCGCCAGCAGCCAAGGAGGCAGGGAACTCTACGAGCAGTACTTC. Amino acids: CASSQGGRELYEQYF.

V and J are TRBV7-2 and TRBJ2-2, with D possibly being TRBD2 (6 bases). The V end lost 5 bases, the J end lost 1 base, and 14 bases lay between the germline ends. Germline V gene data show CDR1 as SGHTA and CDR2 as FQGNSA. This CDR3 has 16 amino acids. The CDR3, as DNA: TGTGCCAGCAGCCTTCCCGGGGGACTGAACACCGGGGAGCTGTTTTTT. It encodes CASSLPGGLNTGELFF.

This clonotype was seen more than once but under ten times. The chain couples TRBV20-1 to TRBJ2-2; D possibly uses TRBD1 or TRBD2 (5 bases each). CDR1 and CDR2 from the germline V gene are DFQATT and SNEGSKA (reference sequence). V was trimmed by 0 bases and J by 7 bases, leaving 9 bases between them. The CDR3 consists of 13 residues. CDR3 DNA: TGCAGTGCTAGAGAAGTGGGGGACGGGGAGCTGTTTTTT. Its protein product is CSAREVGDGELFF.

This clonotype was seen only a few times. This chain joins TRBV12-3 or TRBV12-4 and TRBJ2-3; D call uncertain. Deletions cut 2 bases from V and 6 bases from J, with 12 bases between. The CDR3 has 14 amino acids. In DNA, the CDR3 is TGTGCCAGCAGTTTACTTTGGACGGCTGATACGCAGTATTTT. This translates into CASSLLWTADTQYF.

This chain connects TRBV20-1 to TRBJ2-1, with 12 bases matching TRBD2. This CDR3 is 16 amino acids long. Germline V gene data show CDR1 as DFQATT and CDR2 as SNEGSKA (reference sequence). Trimming cost V 5 bases and J 3 bases; bases outside gene matches: 8. The CDR3 nucleotides are TGCAGTGCTCAAGGACTAGCGGGATCCCGCTACAATGAGCAGTTCTTC. Translated, it gives CSAQGLAGSRYNEQFF.

V is TRBV11-2 and J is TRBJ2-5; 8 bases agree with TRBD1. The better agreement between TRBJ2-7 and the DNA end casts doubt on the J call. The CDR3 sequence is 15 residues long. Germline lookup yields CDR1 SGHAT and CDR2 FQNNGV. CDR3 in amino acids: CASSSRDRSFYEQYF. Written as DNA, the CDR3 is TGTGCCAGCAGCTCCAGGGACAGGAGCTTCTACGAGCAGTACTTC.

The rearrangement links TRBV20-1 to TRBJ2-7; the match to TRBD2 covers 14 bases. After removal of 6 bases from V and 0 bases from J, the junction contained 4 bases not matched to a gene. Germline loops: CDR1 DFQATT, CDR2 SNEGSKA (reference sequence). CDR3 length equals 15 residues. For the CDR3, the DNA is TGCAGTGCCACGGGACTAGCGGGGGTCTCCTACGAGCAGTACTTC. Amino acid sequence: CSATGLAGVSYEQYF.

V gene TRBV2 combines with J gene TRBJ2-1; 9 bases map to TRBD1. In germline, CDR1 is SNHLY, CDR2 FYNNEI. After removal of 6 bases from V and 2 bases from J, the junction contained 8 bases not matched to a gene. The CDR3 length is 16 residues. The CDR3: CASSSTGQGTYNEQFF. For the CDR3, the DNA is TGTGCCAGCAGCTCCACCGGACAGGGGACCTACAATGAGCAGTTCTTC.

This clonotype was recorded at least ten times. The chain combines TRBV7-2 with TRBJ2-3, with D possibly matching TRBD1 (5 bases). There are 14 residues in the CDR3. Germline V CDR1 and CDR2: SGHTA, FQGNSA. The germline V and J ends were trimmed by 5 bases and 0 bases, with 9 bases remaining between them. Here the CDR3 DNA reads TGTGCCAGCAGCCCTGACAGTAGCACAGATACGCAGTATTTT. It codes for CASSPDSSTDTQYF.

The chain joins TRBV4-1 to TRBJ2-5, with 7 bases lining up with TRBD2. This CDR3 has 15 amino acids. Trimming cost V 3 bases and J 7 bases; bases outside gene matches: 11. Germline V gene sequence: CDR1 MGHRA, CDR2 YSYEKL. CDR3 residues: CASSQGPSGGGTQYF. For the CDR3, the DNA is TGCGCCAGCAGCCAGGGTCCCTCGGGGGGAGGGACCCAGTACTTC.

This clonotype was counted a few times. J is TRBJ2-1 and V is TRBV10-3; perhaps TRBD1 as D (8 bases). The CDR3 extends over 13 amino acids. Germline-derived CDR1 and CDR2 are ENHRY and SYGVKD. V was shortened by 10 bases and J by 3 bases, with 13 bases between the two germline ends. CDR3 amino acids: CATSGTGYNEQFF. DNA of the CDR3: TGTGCCACCAGCGGGACAGGCTACAATGAGCAGTTCTTC.

This clonotype was detected a few times. The rearrangement links TRBV5-6 to TRBJ1-2, with 7 bases identical to TRBD1. Germline CDR1 and CDR2: SGHDT and YYEEEE. CDR3 length: 12 amino acids. V trimming: 6 bases; J trimming: 8 bases; junction bases outside the gene matches: 7. Here the CDR3 reads CASTQGGRGYTF. The CDR3 region has the DNA TGTGCCAGCACTCAGGGGGGAAGGGGCTACACCTTC.

The chain couples TRBV4-2 to TRBJ1-1; unclear D gene. This CDR3 region has 17 residues. Germline CDR1 LGHNA, CDR2 YNFKEQ. V shed 1 base and J shed 5 bases, with 20 bases lying between them. The CDR3 reads CASSQVGADGIFTEAFF. CDR3 DNA sequence: TGTGCCAGCAGCCAAGTGGGAGCAGACGGAATTTTTACTGAAGCTTTCTTT.

This clonotype was picked up a small number of times. This chain links TRBV20-1 with TRBJ2-2, with D possibly TRBD1 on 5 matching bases. V was clipped by 5 bases and J by 5 bases, with 9 bases between them. The CDR3 runs to 12 residues. Germline CDR1 reads DFQATT; CDR2 reads SNEGSKA (reference sequence). In nucleotides, the CDR3 is TGCAGTGCTTTTAAGGGGACCGGGGAGCTGTTTTTT. It yields the protein CSAFKGTGELFF.

The chain has TRBV7-6 and TRBJ2-5; a weak D match, TRBD1 (7 bases). V was cut by 1 base and J by 1 base, with 13 bases left in between. The CDR3 is 16 residues long. Germline CDR1 SGHVS, CDR2 FNYEAQ. CDR3 nucleotides: TGTGCCAGCAGCTTAGGGACCCAGGGGGGCCAAGAGACCCAGTACTTC. Translation: CASSLGTQGGQETQYF.